The 14 T cell receptor beta chains presented below share a single source sample, sequenced in a study of T cell repertoires in cytomegalovirus infection. MiXCR, applied by TCRdb to the reads, yields one record per CDR3 protein. The table includes around 450,000 distinct CDR3 sequences, approximately 31% detected once. Sequencing used PBMCs. The source is a human donor in good health (CMV status not recorded). Some clones in this sample may be carry-over from other donors' samples.

This clonotype has at least ten counts. The CDR3 spells CASSPFSGGADQPQHF. The CDR3 region has the DNA TGTGCCAGCAGCCCCTTCTCAGGGGGCGCGGATCAGCCCCAGCATTTT. The V and J genes are TRBV12-3 or TRBV12-4 and TRBJ1-5, with 8 bases matching TRBD1. CDR3 length: 16 residues. After removal of 6 bases from V and 5 bases from J, the junction contained 12 bases not matched to a gene.

This clonotype was seen a handful of times. An end of the junction differs from the germline gene, which may be a read error. This chain links TRBV4-1 with TRBJ1-2; weak D call: TRBD1 (6 bases). Germline V CDR1 and CDR2: MGHRA, YSYEKL. The CDR3 has 18 residues. The CDR3 nucleotides are TGTGCCAGCAGCCAAGAAGGGGGGAAGGGCCGCCTCTTCTATGGCTACACCTTC. Amino acids: CASSQEGGKGRLFYGYTF.

The chain couples TRBV6-1 to TRBJ2-5; 10 nucleotides agree with TRBD2. The CDR3 consists of 17 residues. Per germline, CDR1 MNHNS and CDR2 SASEGT. The ends lost 1 base at V and 2 bases at J; junction bases unmatched: 7. CDR3 in amino acids: CASSEGKLAGTQETQYF. The CDR3 DNA reads as TGTGCCAGCAGTGAAGGGAAACTAGCGGGGACACAAGAGACCCAGTACTTC.

This clonotype was recorded a few times. The V call is TRBV7-9, the J call TRBJ1-1, with 7 nucleotides matching TRBD1. The germline V gene has CDR1 SEHNR and CDR2 FQNEAQ (reference sequence). The CDR3 has 17 residues. The J segment lost 3 bases and the V segment lost 1 base, leaving 11 bases of the junction unmatched. The CDR3 nucleotides are TGTGCCAGCAGCTTAGGCGCTCCAAGGGGGCCGGACACTGAAGCTTTCTTT. Amino acids: CASSLGAPRGPDTEAFF.

The chain has TRBV5-6 and TRBJ2-7; TRBD1 or TRBD2 may be the D gene (5 bases each). In germline, CDR1 is SGHDT, CDR2 YYEEEE. Trimming pared 2 bases from V and 2 bases from J, leaving 11 bases between. This CDR3 is 14 amino acids long. In DNA form, the CDR3 reads TGTGCCAGCAGCTTTGAGGGGCCAACCTACGAGCAGTACTTC. Translated: CASSFEGPTYEQYF. The full variable domain, its missing parts supplied by reference TRBV5-6 and TRBJ2-7, is DAGVTQSPTHLIKTRGQQVTLRCSPKSGHDTVSWYQQALGQGPQFIFQYYEEEERQRGNFPDRFSGHQFPNYSSELNVNALLLGDSALYLCASSFEGPTYEQYFGPGTRLTVT.

This chain links TRBV7-2 with TRBJ2-5; D may be TRBD1 or TRBD2 (5 bases each). The CDR3 spans 13 residues. The germline CDR1 and CDR2 sequences are SGHTA and FQGNSA. Trimming cost V 3 bases and J 3 bases, with 8 bases left between them. The CDR3 bases are TGTGCCAGCAGCTTCGGGGCAGAAGAGACCCAGTACTTC. This codes for CASSFGAEETQYF.

This clonotype occurred many times. The V gene is TRBV7-2, the J gene TRBJ2-7, with no clear D. CDR1 and CDR2 from the germline V gene are SGHTA and FQGNSA. The V end was cut by 5 bases, the J end by 0 bases, with 17 bases between. This CDR3 spans 16 amino acids. The CDR3 nucleotides read TGTGCCAGCAGCCCATACGGCACTGCGTTCTCCTACGAGCAGTACTTC. Amino acids: CASSPYGTAFSYEQYF.

About this clonotype itself: At one boundary the junction diverges from the germline segment, which might be a read error. The chain joins TRBV15 to TRBJ2-5; TRBD1 might be the D (6 bases). Looked up from germline, CDR1 is LNHNV and CDR2 is YYDKDF (reference sequence). The CDR3 is 13 amino acids. The CDR3 sequence: CATSTGVRETKYF. CDR3 sequence (DNA): TGTGCCACCAGCACAGGGGTTAGAGAGACCAAGTACTTC.

This clonotype has more than one count but fewer than ten. The chain uses TRBV6-2 or TRBV6-3 and TRBJ2-7, with TRBD2 matching 7 bases. From germline, CDR1 is MNHEY and CDR2 SVGEGT. The J segment lost 2 bases and the V segment lost 7 bases, leaving 8 bases of the junction unmatched. The CDR3 runs to 14 residues. CDR3 in amino acids: CASTSTGGTYEQYF. The DNA of the CDR3 is TGTGCCAGCACCTCCACGGGGGGAACCTACGAGCAGTACTTC.

This chain links TRBV6-1 with TRBJ2-3; possible D gene TRBD2, 7 bases. The CDR3 has 16 residues. Per the germline V gene, CDR1 is MNHNS and CDR2 is SASEGT. V lost 7 bases to trimming and J lost 0 bases, with 17 bases between them. CDR3 residues: CASTLRGASSTDTQYF. The DNA of the CDR3 is TGTGCCAGCACCCTTCGGGGGGCCTCTAGCACAGATACGCAGTATTTT.

This clonotype was found a few times. The V and J genes are TRBV12-3 or TRBV12-4 and TRBJ1-1; D perhaps matches TRBD1 (5 bases). The CDR3 has 12 amino acids. V dropped 6 bases and J dropped 7 bases, with 12 bases sitting between them. DNA of the CDR3: TGTGCCAGCAGCTGGGACTTGGGTGAAGCTTTCTTT. Its translation: CASSWDLGEAFF.

CDR3 sequence reads: CASSLSGLMNTEAFF. In DNA form, the CDR3 reads TGTGCCAGCAGCTTGTCAGGGCTCATGAACACTGAAGCTTTCTTT. The chain combines TRBV5-4 with TRBJ1-1, with D possibly matching TRBD1 (5 bases). Germline assignment: CDR1 SGHNT and CDR2 YYREEE (reference sequence). The V and J ends lost 1 base and 0 bases respectively, with 10 bases between them. This CDR3 has 15 residues.

This clonotype was seen a handful of times. V and J are TRBV20-1 and TRBJ1-1, with TRBD1 as a possible D gene (6 bases). The CDR3 runs 13 residues. Germline V gene data show CDR1 as DFQATT and CDR2 as SNEGSKA (reference sequence). V lost 3 bases and J lost 4, with 12 bases in between. Here the CDR3 DNA reads TGCAGTGCTAGCCTGGCAGGGGTCACTGAAGCTTTCTTT. Its protein is CSASLAGVTEAFF.

The chain joins TRBV12-3 or TRBV12-4 to TRBJ2-1, with 9 positions matching TRBD1. This CDR3 comprises 14 residues. J gave up 12 bases and V 3 bases, and 9 bases lay outside the gene matches. The CDR3 DNA follows: TGTGCCAGCAGTTTCCGGACAGGGGTTTTGTTGCAGTTCTTC. Translating it yields CASSFRTGVLLQFF.